Listed here are 28 T cell receptor beta chains from one sample, sequenced in a study of T cell responses to AZD1222 COVID-19 vaccine. Libraries were prepared by immunoSEQ multiplex PCR; TCRdb keeps only in-frame clonotypes and omits some of them. The table has nearly 110,000 clones, about nine tenths seen once. This specimen consisted of peripheral blood, obtained on day 0 of AZD1222 vaccination. The receptors originated from an adult in good health.

The chain carries TRBV9 and TRBJ2-2; D gene uncertain. The CDR3 covers 15 residues. The V and J ends lost 1 base and 3 bases respectively, with 10 bases between them. The germline CDR1 and CDR2 sequences are SGDLS and YYNGEE. CDR3 DNA: TGTGCCAGCAGCGTACTGTCGCGAGACACCGGGGAGCTGTTTTTT. It is translated as CASSVLSRDTGELFF.

This rearrangement joins TRBV27 to TRBJ2-7; TRBD2 agrees at 11 bases. V trimming: 5 bases; J trimming: 4 bases; junction bases outside the gene matches: 7. CDR1 MNHEY and CDR2 SMNVEV come from the germline V gene (reference sequence). The CDR3 contains 15 residues. CDR3 DNA: TGTGCCAGCAGTAGCCCCGGGACTAGCGGATACGAGCAGTACTTC. Its protein product is CASSSPGTSGYEQYF.

This rearrangement joins TRBV6-4 to TRBJ1-2; tentative D call: TRBD1 (5 bases). This CDR3 has 15 residues. V was trimmed by 0 bases and J by 4 bases, leaving 12 bases between them. Germline CDR1 is MRHNA and CDR2 is SNTAGT. The CDR3 here is CASSDSNRGGYGYTF. The CDR3 region has the DNA TGTGCCAGCAGTGACTCGAATAGGGGCGGCTATGGCTACACCTTC.

The chain carries TRBV28 and TRBJ1-1; D gene ambiguous. CDR3 length: 14 amino acids. Germline assignment: CDR1 MDHEN and CDR2 SYDVKM. Trimming left V 6 bases short and J 6 bases short, with 17 bases between. The CDR3 sequence is CASSPNAYWAEAFF. The DNA of the CDR3 is TGTGCCAGCAGCCCCAATGCCTATTGGGCTGAAGCTTTCTTT.

The V call is TRBV4-1, the J call TRBJ2-1, with TRBD2 as a possible D gene (6 bases). The CDR3 has 15 residues. From germline, CDR1 is MGHRA and CDR2 YSYEKL. V dropped 0 bases and J dropped 6 bases, with 12 bases sitting between them. The CDR3 DNA is TGCGCCAGCAGCCAAGATCGGACTATTGGCAATGAGCAGTTCTTC. It is translated as CASSQDRTIGNEQFF.

CDR3 coding DNA: TGTGCCAGTAGTATCAGTGCGCGTTTCTCTGGAAACACCATATATTTT. This codes for CASSISARFSGNTIYF. This chain connects TRBV19 to TRBJ1-3, with D unresolved. With 3 bases removed from V and 0 bases from J, the gap between germline ends came to 12 bases. This CDR3 contains 16 residues. Per the germline V gene, CDR1 is LNHDA and CDR2 is SQIVND (reference sequence).

J is TRBJ2-7 and V is TRBV5-6, with TRBD1 identical over 10 bases. The CDR3 contains 15 residues. J lost 3 bases, V lost 4 bases, and 7 bases had no gene match. Germline V gives CDR1 SGHDT, CDR2 YYEEEE. The CDR3 nucleotides read TGTGCCAGCAGCCCAGGGACAGGGGTAAACTACGAGCAGTACTTC. Its protein is CASSPGTGVNYEQYF.

This sequence joins TRBV4-3 and TRBJ2-1, with unresolved D. V lost 4 bases to trimming and J lost 8 bases, with 18 bases between them. CDR3 length equals 15 residues. Germline V gives CDR1 LGHNA, CDR2 YSLEER. The CDR3 DNA sequence: TGCGCCAGCAGCCTAACAGAGCTCGAGGTGGATGAGCAGTTCTTC. Residues: CASSLTELEVDEQFF.

The chain combines TRBV7-9 with TRBJ2-1, with TRBD2 identical over 7 bases. Per the germline V gene, CDR1 is SEHNR and CDR2 is FQNEAQ (reference sequence). This CDR3 spans 18 amino acids. V lost 5 bases, J lost 7 bases, and 20 bases stayed unmatched. The CDR3 coding sequence is TGTGCCAGCAGCCTAAAGTATGGTCGGGATGGACTAGTAAATGAGCAGTTCTTC. This translates into CASSLKYGRDGLVNEQFF.

CDR3 DNA: TGTGCCTGGTCGGTACCGCGGAGTTTCGGAAACACCATATATTTT. Its protein product is CAWSVPRSFGNTIYF. This chain uses TRBV30 with TRBJ1-3; D gene unclear. Trimming removed 5 bases at V and 4 bases at J, with 18 bases between. CDR1 and CDR2 (germline): GTSNPN, SVGIG (reference sequence). The CDR3 totals 15 residues.

The V call is TRBV19, the J call TRBJ2-5, with D perhaps matching TRBD1 or TRBD2 (5 bases each). Trimming shortened V by 4 bases and J by 5 bases, and 8 bases separated the two germline ends. Germline loops: CDR1 LNHDA, CDR2 SQIVND (reference sequence). This CDR3 is built from 12 residues. CDR3 in amino acids: CASSRDLETQYF. In nucleotides, the CDR3 is TGTGCCAGTAGTAGGGACCTTGAGACCCAGTACTTC.

The gene calls are TRBV15 and TRBJ2-1, with TRBD1 as a possible D gene (7 bases). Germline V gives CDR1 LNHNV, CDR2 YYDKDF (reference sequence). V was trimmed by 3 bases and J by 8 bases, leaving 14 bases between them. This CDR3 has 14 residues. The CDR3 loop reads CATSREGAQDEQFF. CDR3 sequence (DNA): TGTGCCACCAGCAGGGAGGGGGCGCAGGATGAGCAGTTCTTC.

J is TRBJ1-1 and V is TRBV27; 7 bases are shared with TRBD1. Germline V gene lookup returns CDR1 MNHEY and CDR2 SMNVEV (reference sequence). Losses at the gene ends were 5 bases for V and 4 bases for J; bases not matched to a gene: 7. The length of the CDR3 is 14 residues. CDR3 sequence: CASSTPSGGTEAFF. The CDR3 DNA reads as TGTGCCAGCAGTACTCCCTCAGGGGGCACTGAAGCTTTCTTT.

CDR3 nucleotide sequence: TGTGCCAGCAGTGAACCTCCACGGACATCGAAGGTCTCACCCCTCCACTTT. As protein: CASSEPPRTSKVSPLHF. The chain uses TRBV6-1 and TRBJ1-6; D may be TRBD1 (5 bases). Germline V gives CDR1 MNHNS, CDR2 SASEGT. This CDR3 spans 17 amino acids. The V end was cut by 2 bases, the J end by 10 bases, with 21 bases between.

The V and J genes are TRBV4-3 and TRBJ1-2; 12 bases agree with TRBD1. This CDR3 is 18 amino acids long. Germline CDR1 reads LGHNA; CDR2 reads YSLEER. V was clipped by 2 bases and J by 4 bases; unmatched bases: 11. As DNA, the CDR3 is TGCGCCAGCAGCCAACAGGTGGGGACAGGGGGCAGTAGCTATGGCTACACCTTC. It translates to CASSQQVGTGGSSYGYTF.

This clone was counted once. The chain recombines TRBV5-4 with TRBJ1-2; 9 nucleotides agree with TRBD1. The length of the CDR3 is 14 residues. The V gene's germline CDR1 is SGHNT and CDR2 YYREEE (reference sequence). The V segment lost 0 bases and the J segment 4 bases; nucleotides outside the gene matches: 1. CDR3 residues: CASSLGQGVYGYTF. The CDR3 nucleotides read TGTGCCAGCAGCTTGGGACAGGGGGTCTATGGCTACACCTTC.

The gene calls are TRBV20-1 and TRBJ2-3; D gene ambiguous. V lost 5 bases and J lost 6, with 6 bases in between. This CDR3 has 10 amino acids. Germline CDR1 DFQATT, CDR2 SNEGSKA (reference sequence). The CDR3 DNA sequence: TGCAGTGCTGGAAGGGATACGCAGTATTTT. Its protein is CSAGRDTQYF.

V usage is TRBV6-4 and J usage is TRBJ2-1, with D hard to call. CDR3 length equals 16 residues. V was trimmed by 5 bases and J by 7 bases, leaving 21 bases between them. Per germline, CDR1 MRHNA and CDR2 SNTAGT. The CDR3 protein is CASSPEGPELGNEQFF. For the CDR3, the DNA is TGTGCCAGCAGTCCCGAAGGGCCCGAGTTAGGTAATGAGCAGTTCTTC.

This clone is labeled as medium-sized. The chain combines TRBV4-1 with TRBJ2-1, with D possibly TRBD2 on 6 matching bases. Germline CDR1 MGHRA, CDR2 YSYEKL. The ends were cut back, 7 bases at V and 6 bases at J, with 10 bases in the middle. The CDR3 covers 12 residues. CDR3 amino acids: CASMRGSNEQFF. The CDR3 DNA follows: TGCGCCAGCATGCGGGGAAGCAATGAGCAGTTCTTC.

This chain links TRBV12-3 or TRBV12-4 with TRBJ2-3, with D possibly called TRBD1 or TRBD2 (5 bases each). The CDR3 covers 13 residues. V was shortened by 6 bases and J by 2 bases, with 9 bases between the two germline ends. As DNA, the CDR3 is TGTGCCAGCAGCAGGGAGTACACAGATACGCAGTATTTT. Protein sequence: CASSREYTDTQYF.

The chain carries TRBV27 and TRBJ2-7, with D uncertain. This CDR3 spans 13 amino acids. The ends were cut back, 10 bases at V and 0 bases at J, with 13 bases in the middle. CDR1 is MNHEY, CDR2 SMNVEV, per germline (reference sequence). This CDR3 reads CATSRPPSYEQYF. The CDR3 bases are TGTGCCACTAGTAGGCCGCCCTCCTACGAGCAGTACTTC.

The CDR3, as DNA: TGTGCCAGCAGCTTAGATCTAGCGGTTAACAGAGGCTACACCTTC. Amino acids: CASSLDLAVNRGYTF. This chain joins TRBV11-2 and TRBJ1-2; D is uncertain. Trimming shortened V by 0 bases and J by 8 bases, and 16 bases separated the two germline ends. The germline gives CDR1 SGHAT, CDR2 FQNNGV. The CDR3 length is 15 residues.

In nucleotides, the CDR3 is TGTGCCAGCTCACCACTAGGACAGTACTATGGCTACACCTTC. Translated: CASSPLGQYYGYTF. The gene calls are TRBV18 and TRBJ1-2, with D perhaps TRBD1 (6 bases). V was clipped by 1 base and J by 3 bases, with 9 bases between them. CDR3 size: 14 residues. Germline CDR1 is KGHSH and CDR2 is LQKENI.

This clone was seen a single time. This chain joins TRBV10-3 and TRBJ2-3; 7 nucleotides agree with TRBD2. CDR1 and CDR2 (germline): ENHRY, SYGVKD. CDR3 length equals 21 residues. Germline trimming cut 2 bases from V and 0 bases from J; bases unmatched to any gene: 20. The CDR3 protein is CAISEPPPGSGDDVSTDTQYF. In DNA, the CDR3 is TGTGCCATCAGTGAGCCCCCCCCCGGGAGCGGGGATGACGTTAGCACAGATACGCAGTATTTT.

The chain carries TRBV10-3 and TRBJ1-5; 10 bases align to TRBD1. The germline V gene encodes CDR1 ENHRY and CDR2 SYGVKD. CDR3 length: 16 amino acids. The trim removed 3 bases at V and 8 bases at J, leaving 10 bases unmatched. Here the CDR3 DNA reads TGTGCCATCAGTGATCGGGACAGGGGTCCCATCAAGCCCCAGCATTTT. It specifies CAISDRDRGPIKPQHF.

The gene calls are TRBV20-1 and TRBJ1-1; D gene unclear. Germline values: CDR1 DFQATT, CDR2 SNEGSKA (reference sequence). CDR3 length equals 11 residues. V was shortened by 3 bases and J by 4 bases, with 6 bases between the two germline ends. DNA of the CDR3: TGCAGTGCTAGTAGGCTCACTGAAGCTTTCTTT. This codes for CSASRLTEAFF.

A remark on this clone: This sample also contains other DNA sequences that code for the same CDR3. The chain uses TRBV5-1 and TRBJ2-1; TRBD2 matches at 9 bases. J gave up 1 base and V 4 bases, and 0 bases lay outside the gene matches. This CDR3 contains 14 residues. CDR1 SGHRS and CDR2 YFSETQ come from the germline V gene. CDR3 nucleotides: TGCGCCAGCAGCGCGGGGGGGTCCTACAATGAGCAGTTCTTC. Its translation: CASSAGGSYNEQFF. Full variable domain (rest looked up from reference TRBV5-1 and TRBJ2-1): KAGVTQTPRYLIKTRGQQVTLSCSPISGHRSVSWYQQTPGQGLQFLFEYFSETQRNKGNFPGRFSGRQFSNSRSEMNVSTLELGDSALYLCASSAGGSYNEQFFGPGTRLTVL.

The chain carries TRBV7-8 and TRBJ1-6; perhaps TRBD1 as D (6 bases). Germline V lookup: CDR1 SGHVS, CDR2 FQNEAQ. Trimming shortened V by 4 bases and J by 9 bases, and 25 bases separated the two germline ends. The CDR3 length is 18 residues. CDR3 in amino acids: CASSSSSQGTGISSPLHF. The CDR3 DNA follows: TGTGCCAGCAGCTCGTCCTCGCAGGGAACAGGGATTTCTTCACCCCTCCACTTT.